Detailed here is one T cell receptor beta chain. Documented time point: new active TB diagnosis, blood taken before or within 7 days of starting treatment. Each donor contributed about 100,000 T cells on average, unsorted. The record originates from a study of T cells in tuberculosis. Study-wide background: CD1B tetramers identified T cells specific for mycobacterial lipid GMM. PBMC were archived before or within 7 days of starting treatment.

Germline V lookup: CDR1 SGHNT, CDR2 YYREEE (reference sequence). This CDR3 region has 16 residues. Trimming took 0 bases from V and 0 from J; bases not matched to a gene: 3. The table came from immunoSEQ multiplex PCR; TCRdb's copy has only in-frame clones and leaves some out. Among some 31,000 clones listed, around 93% were seen once. The chain couples TRBV5-4 to TRBJ2-3; 8 positions agree with TRBD2. Sequencing used PBMCs, obtained at tuberculosis diagnosis. The sequence was collected from an adult with tuberculosis. CDR3: CASSLGGGGSTDTQYF. As DNA, the CDR3 is TGTGCCAGCAGCTTGGGTGGCGGGGGGAGCACAGATACGCAGTATTTT. Combining the CDR3 with reference TRBV5-4 and TRBJ2-3 gives the whole variable domain ETGVTQSPTHLIKTRGQQVTLRCSSQSGHNTVSWYQQALGQGPQFIFQYYREEENGRGNFPPRFSGLQFPNYSSELNVNALELDDSALYLCASSLGGGGSTDTQYFGPGTRLTVL.